This T cell receptor beta chain was documented in a study of shared clonotypes between healthy human individuals. About the research overall: Serving as donors were a couple of women and a few men, whose ages spanned 18 to 49.

The study ran the assay at deep level. Once extracted for a subset, genomic DNA was divided evenly among several immunoSEQ plates. Sequenced by immunoSEQ multiplex PCR; TCRdb stores in-frame clones only, minus some. The table has a few million clones, over 85% seen once. Both subsets, CD45RA+ naive and CD45RA-negative memory, were split from the CD4+ cells. The CDR3 extends over 15 amino acids. V lost 0 bases, J lost 3 bases, and 9 bases lay in between. CDR1 and CDR2 (germline): SGDLS, YYNGEE. Sequenced sample: naive CD4+ T cells sorted from blood. Subset of the sample: CD45RA+ positively selected. The TCR comes from a man in his late teens or twenties in good health. The chain is built from TRBV9 and TRBJ2-2, with D possibly matching TRBD2 (6 bases). In nucleotides, the CDR3 is TGTGCCAGCAGCGTAGGCGGGGCCTACACCGGGGAGCTGTTTTTT. This codes for CASSVGGAYTGELFF.